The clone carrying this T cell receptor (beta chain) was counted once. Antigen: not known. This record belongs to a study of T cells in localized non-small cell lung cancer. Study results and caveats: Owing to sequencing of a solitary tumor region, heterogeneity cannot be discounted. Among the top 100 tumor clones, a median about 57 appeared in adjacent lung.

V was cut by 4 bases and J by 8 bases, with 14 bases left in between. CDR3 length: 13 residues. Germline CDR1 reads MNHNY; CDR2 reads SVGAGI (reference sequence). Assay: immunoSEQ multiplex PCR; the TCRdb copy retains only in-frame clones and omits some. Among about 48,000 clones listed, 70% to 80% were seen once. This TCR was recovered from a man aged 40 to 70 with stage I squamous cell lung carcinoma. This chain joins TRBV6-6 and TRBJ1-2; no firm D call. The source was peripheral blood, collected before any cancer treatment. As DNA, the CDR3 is TGTGCCAGCAGTTCTCGGGCCCGAGGGGGCTACACCTTC. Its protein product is CASSSRARGGYTF.